This TCR beta chain was recorded in a study of T-cell reconstitution after alpha-beta-depleted transplantation in children. There are 18 residues in the CDR3. V gave up 3 bases and J gave up 2 bases; unmatched junction bases: 13. Germline V lookup: CDR1 SGHAT, CDR2 FQNNGV. Unique molecular identifiers were used in preparing the TCRbeta library. From the PCR reads, TCRdb called clonotypes with MiXCR, one entry per CDR3 protein. The table has fewer than 700,000 distinct CDR3 sequences, roughly 23% seen once; the top ten hold about 14%. The sample consisted of PBMCs, mostly from graft donor cells, taken 360 days after TCRalphabeta/CD19-depleted stem cell transplant. V usage is TRBV11-2 and J usage is TRBJ1-1; 9 positions agree with TRBD1. The TCR sequence derives from a boy in the first two years of life who had a stem cell transplant for acute myeloid leukemia, so the T cells may come from the graft donor. The CDR3 sequence is CASSFPDRGRHSNTEAFF. The CDR3 nucleotides read TGTGCCAGCAGCTTCCCGGACAGGGGACGGCATTCTAACACTGAAGCTTTCTTT.